This T cell receptor (beta chain) originates from a study of blood T cell repertoires in COVID-19 (dated by TCRdb to 2018 to 2021). Concerning the study at large: The collaborator samples originated in the United States, Italy and Spain and spanned the acute and convalescent phases of COVID-19. A freely available public database, intended as a resource for researchers studying the immune response to SARS-CoV-2, is where the repertoires were released. Where available, HLA class I and class II types were obtained from metadata supplied by the sample provider rather than from assay-based typing. Subjects who had been exposed to COVID-19, were actively infected with it, or had recovered from it provided the deeply sampled blood TCRbeta repertoires that made up the dataset. The samples were drawn from two sources: the first 160 participants of the ongoing ImmuneRACE study, and some 1,300 subjects contributed by 6 global collaborators. The material from the prospective study consisted of cDNA or gDNA derived from T cells, B-cell-depleted T cells, or PBMCs. The sample metadata nearly always contained a de-identified subject ID, COVID-19 status, age in years and sex. General study outcomes and caveats: How much clinical and demographic metadata was included differed by source and by participant, and the metadata was provided uncurated.

The CDR3, cysteine through phenylalanine, is 13 amino acids long. Only the CDR3 DNA is retained, 39 bases long and in frame from the first base. Based on the germline V gene, the CDR1 and CDR2 sequences are LGHNT and FRNRAP. V loses 3 bases of germline sequence and J loses 0 bases, and the interval between the two ends is 5 bases. TCRbeta CDR3 regions were amplified from genomic DNA by means of the immunoSEQ Assay, a bias-controlled multiplex PCR. As for the original processing: The number of nucleated cells in each sample was estimated by amplification of reference gene primers within the assay. Sequence reads were collapsed and filtered to measure the absolute abundance of every unique TCRbeta CDR3 rearrangement. Productive Simpson clonality was computed per sample as the square root of Simpson's diversity index over productive rearrangements. TCRdb took this table from immuneACCESS and kept in-frame rearrangements with V and J called. Such tables lack part of the clones; where checked against another copy, unresolved V genes explain under half of the gap, and the rest is unexplained. V, J and clone size were drawn from that table, and D and trimming were deduced from the DNA. In all, the sample holds around 170,000 clones, and 70% to 90% of those were seen once. Of the sample, more than 3% falls within the top ten clones.

To note about this clone: What this receptor recognizes is not known. No clone much larger than this one lies a single base away; base qualities are absent.

The collaborating institutions used their own protocols to collect whole blood in K2EDTA tubes. For TCRbeta analysis, collaborator samples were shipped as frozen whole blood, as isolated PBMCs, or as DNA extracted from either sample type. The chain uses TRBV12-5 and TRBJ1-1; confidence is insufficient to name the D gene. The sequence came from a woman in her sixties or seventies with acute or convalescent COVID-19. The sequenced material came from peripheral blood. The nucleotides read TGTGCTAGTGGTTTTCAATTGAACACTGAAGCTTTCTTT. This yields the protein CASGFQLNTEAFF.